This entry lists 16 T cell receptor beta chains sequenced from one sample in a study of shared clonotypes between healthy human individuals. The assay was immunoSEQ multiplex PCR, and TCRdb's table has in-frame clones only and misses some. The sample has under 2.5 million clones; less than 95% are singletons. The specimen was naive CD4+ T cells from PBMCs. Subset described: CD45RA+ positively selected. The receptors here all came from a man between 18 and 29 years old in good health. Some clones in this sample may be carry-over from other donors' samples.

The V and J genes are TRBV29-1 and TRBJ2-2; D remains ambiguous. V lost 3 bases, J lost 0 bases, and 11 bases lay in between. Germline V gives CDR1 SQVTM, CDR2 ANQGSEA. The CDR3 runs to 15 residues. CDR3 DNA sequence: TGCAGCGTTGATAGAGGACCCGCGAACACCGGGGAGCTGTTTTTT. Amino acids: CSVDRGPANTGELFF.

V usage is TRBV30 and J usage is TRBJ1-1; D perhaps matches TRBD1 (6 bases). This CDR3 has 13 amino acids. Looked up from germline, CDR1 is GTSNPN and CDR2 is SVGIG (reference sequence). V dropped 2 bases and J dropped 10 bases, with 17 bases sitting between them. Here the CDR3 reads CAWSKGGSVRAFF. CDR3 nucleotide sequence: TGTGCCTGGAGTAAAGGGGGGAGCGTGAGAGCTTTCTTT.

The gene calls are TRBV28 and TRBJ2-7; 15 bases are a match to TRBD2. The CDR3 is 17 residues long. Per the germline V gene, CDR1 is MDHEN and CDR2 is SYDVKM. V trimming: 5 bases; J trimming: 4 bases; junction bases outside the gene matches: 9. CDR3 region: CASSTRTSGRARYEQYF. Written as DNA, the CDR3 is TGTGCCAGCAGTACCCGGACTAGCGGGAGGGCGAGGTACGAGCAGTACTTC.

This clone was counted once. The chain joins TRBV28 to TRBJ2-7; D might be TRBD1 (6 bases). The germline gives CDR1 MDHEN, CDR2 SYDVKM. Trimming removed 7 bases from V and 3 bases from J, with 25 bases in between. This CDR3 has 17 residues. Written as DNA, the CDR3 is TGTGCCAGCATCGACAGGTTTTTGGGGACGGGGCGCTACGAGCAGTACTTC. It codes for CASIDRFLGTGRYEQYF. Full variable domain (outside the CDR3, taken from reference TRBV28 and TRBJ2-7): DVKVTQSSRYLVKRTGEKVFLECVQDMDHENMFWYRQDPGLGLRLIYFSYDVKMKEKGDIPEGYSVSREKKERFSLILESASTNQTSMYLCASIDRFLGTGRYEQYFGPGTRLTVT.

This clone appeared a single time. This chain uses TRBV5-1 with TRBJ2-7, with a possible D match to TRBD2 (6 bases). V was cut by 0 bases and J by 1 base, with 11 bases left in between. The V gene's germline CDR1 is SGHRS and CDR2 YFSETQ. This CDR3 spans 15 amino acids. In DNA form, the CDR3 reads TGCGCCAGCAGCTTGGCCGGGGGACTTTCCTACGAGCAGTACTTC. Amino acid sequence: CASSLAGGLSYEQYF.

V is TRBV6-1 and J is TRBJ1-4, with no clear D. Trimming left V 4 bases short and J 2 bases short, with 11 bases between. Germline lookup yields CDR1 MNHNS and CDR2 SASEGT. This CDR3 contains 15 residues. The CDR3 bases are TGTGCCAGCAGTGCCCGGTGGCAGACTAATGAAAAACTGTTTTTT. It yields the protein CASSARWQTNEKLFF.

Concerning this clone itself: Distinct nucleotide sequences in the sample also encode this CDR3. This chain connects TRBV5-1 to TRBJ2-5; D uncertain. This CDR3 region has 14 residues. From germline, CDR1 is SGHRS and CDR2 YFSETQ. Trimming took off 0 bases at V and 4 bases at J, with 10 bases between the two ends. The CDR3 protein is CASSLGVVGETQYF. The CDR3 DNA sequence: TGCGCCAGCAGCTTGGGAGTGGTAGGAGAGACCCAGTACTTC.

V usage is TRBV10-3 and J usage is TRBJ2-2; 10 bases line up with TRBD2. The CDR3 runs 15 residues. Germline-derived CDR1 and CDR2 are ENHRY and SYGVKD. The ends lost 4 bases at V and 10 bases at J; junction bases unmatched: 9. CDR3 sequence (DNA): TGTGCCATCAGTGGCTCAGGACTAGCGGTTCAGGAGCTGTTTTTT. This codes for CAISGSGLAVQELFF.

The J gene is TRBJ2-7, the V gene TRBV5-4, with TRBD2 identical over 8 bases. V lost 0 bases, J lost 3 bases, and 2 bases stayed unmatched. The CDR3 totals 14 residues. Germline V gene lookup returns CDR1 SGHNT and CDR2 YYREEE (reference sequence). In DNA form, the CDR3 reads TGTGCCAGCAGCTTGGGGACTAGCTTCTACGAGCAGTACTTC. It specifies CASSLGTSFYEQYF.

V is TRBV7-9 and J is TRBJ2-1, with 8 bases identical to TRBD1. Germline V gene lookup returns CDR1 SEHNR and CDR2 FQNEAQ (reference sequence). The CDR3 is made up of 13 amino acids. With V trimmed by 1 base and J by 9 bases, 2 bases remained unmatched. CDR3 protein: CASSLDGTGEQFF. The CDR3 nucleotides read TGTGCCAGCAGCTTAGATGGGACAGGTGAGCAGTTCTTC.

The J gene is TRBJ1-5, the V gene TRBV7-2; 8 positions match TRBD1. From germline, CDR1 is SGHTA and CDR2 FQGNSA. The V gene end was trimmed by 5 bases and the J gene end by 1 base; junction bases not matched to a gene: 4. The CDR3 has 15 amino acids. CDR3 nucleotide sequence: TGTGCCAGCAGCCTACAGGGGGAGAGCAATCAGCCCCAGCATTTT. Translated, it gives CASSLQGESNQPQHF. Full variable domain (remainder filled in from reference TRBV7-2 and TRBJ1-5): GAGVSQSPSNKVTEKGKDVELRCDPISGHTALYWYRQSLGQGLEFLIYFQGNSAPDKSGLPSDRFSAERTGGSVSTLTIQRTQQEDSAVYLCASSLQGESNQPQHFGDGTRLSIL.

V is TRBV30 and J is TRBJ1-5; possibly TRBD1 for D (5 bases). Germline values: CDR1 GTSNPN, CDR2 SVGIG (reference sequence). V shed 1 base and J shed 6 bases, with 16 bases lying between them. This CDR3 contains 15 residues. The CDR3: CAWSDPRGMSQPQHF. CDR3 DNA sequence: TGTGCCTGGAGTGATCCGAGGGGTATGAGTCAGCCCCAGCATTTT.

This clone was observed a handful of times. This chain links TRBV19 with TRBJ1-5; 9 bases are shared with TRBD1. Germline CDR1 LNHDA, CDR2 SQIVND (reference sequence). V dropped 7 bases and J dropped 3; count of bases not matched to a gene: 7. The CDR3 covers 15 residues. CDR3 sequence (DNA): TGTGCCAGTACTACCGGGACAGGGAACAATCAGCCCCAGCATTTT. This translates into CASTTGTGNNQPQHF.

The V gene is TRBV6-6, the J gene TRBJ1-1, with 8 bases fitting TRBD1. CDR1 and CDR2 (germline): MNHNY, SVGAGI (reference sequence). The CDR3 spans 13 residues. V gave up 6 bases and J gave up 4 bases; unmatched junction bases: 4. The CDR3 spells CASSHGQGTEAFF. CDR3 bases: TGTGCCAGCAGCCATGGACAGGGCACTGAAGCTTTCTTT.

The V gene is TRBV7-6, the J gene TRBJ2-1; D may be TRBD2 (6 bases). Per germline, CDR1 SGHVS and CDR2 FNYEAQ. Between the trimmed V and J ends, which lost 1 base and 8 bases, there was a span of 12 bases. The CDR3 totals 14 residues. CDR3 bases: TGTGCCAGCAGCTTAGTTATAGCGGTGGATGAGCAGTTCTTC. Amino acids: CASSLVIAVDEQFF.

This chain connects TRBV20-1 to TRBJ2-3; D call uncertain. CDR1 DFQATT and CDR2 SNEGSKA come from the germline V gene (reference sequence). The CDR3 extends over 10 amino acids. The V and J ends lost 6 bases and 8 bases respectively, with 9 bases between them. The CDR3 DNA is TGCAGTGCCGGAGCTAGTACGCAGTATTTT. Amino acids: CSAGASTQYF.